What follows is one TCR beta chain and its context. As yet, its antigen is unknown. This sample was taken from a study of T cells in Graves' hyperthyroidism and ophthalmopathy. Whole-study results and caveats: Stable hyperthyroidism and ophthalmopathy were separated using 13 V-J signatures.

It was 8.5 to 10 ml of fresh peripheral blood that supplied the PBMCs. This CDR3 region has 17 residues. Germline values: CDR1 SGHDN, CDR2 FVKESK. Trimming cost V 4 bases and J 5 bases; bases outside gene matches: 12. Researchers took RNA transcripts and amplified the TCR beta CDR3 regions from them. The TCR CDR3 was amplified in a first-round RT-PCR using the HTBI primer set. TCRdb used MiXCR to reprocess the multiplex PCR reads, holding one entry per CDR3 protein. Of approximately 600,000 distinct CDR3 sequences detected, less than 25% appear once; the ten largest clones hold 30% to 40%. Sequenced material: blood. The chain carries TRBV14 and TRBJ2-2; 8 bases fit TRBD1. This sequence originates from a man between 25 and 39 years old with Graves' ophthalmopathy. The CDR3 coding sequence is TGTGCCAGCAGCCTCTTTTTCAGGGGGCGCGAAACCGGGGAGCTGTTTTTT. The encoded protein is CASSLFFRGRETGELFF.